A selection of T cell receptor beta chains follows, all from one sample in a study of blood T cell repertoires in COVID-19. Assay used: immunoSEQ multiplex PCR; TCRdb lists only in-frame clones, some missing. This table has about 190,000 clones, approximately 84% appearing once. Sequenced material: PBMCs or T cells enriched from blood (not recorded which). The receptors here all came from a woman in her thirties who had recovered from COVID-19. Each CDR3 is given with its conserved first and last residue. A D gene is named only where the DNA matches it firmly. Some rows mark clone size as missing; the rest say once, few, many or name a class of expanded clone.

size	V	J	D	DNA	CDR3
-	TRBV5-5	TRBJ2-1	TRBD2	TGTGCCAGCAGCTATAGCGGGGCCTACAATGAGCAGTTCTTC	CASSYSGAYNEQFF
-	TRBV12-3/TRBV12-4	TRBJ1-1	TRBD1	TGTGCCGCTCGAGGGACAGGGGTAACTGAAGCTTTCTTT	CAARGTGVTEAFF
-	TRBV6-9	TRBJ2-3	-	TGTGCCAGCAGGGAAGGTGGGCAGCCCAGCGGATGGGATACGCAGTATTTT	CASREGGQPSGWDTQYF
-	TRBV28	TRBJ1-3	TRBD1	TGTGCCAGCAAGGGTGGACAGGGGCGACTTTCTGGAAACACCATATATTTT	CASKGGQGRLSGNTIYF
-	TRBV9	TRBJ1-1	-	TGTGCCAGCAGCGTTATCCGGGGCACTGAAGCTTTCTTT	CASSVIRGTEAFF
-	TRBV5-1	TRBJ1-2	-	TGCGCCAGCAGCGATGGACAGCCTTTTAACTATGGCTACACCTTC	CASSDGQPFNYGYTF
-	TRBV3-1/TRBV3-2	TRBJ1-4	-	TGTGCCAGCAGCCGGATGACAGGATTTAATGAAAAACTGTTTTTT	CASSRMTGFNEKLFF
-	TRBV29-1	TRBJ2-1	-	TGCAGCGTTCTTCACGGGACCCAGGGGTACAATGAGCAGTTCTTC	CSVLHGTQGYNEQFF
-	TRBV19	TRBJ1-1	-	TGTGCCACCAGAATCAAGATGAACACTGAAGCTTTCTTT	CATRIKMNTEAFF
-	TRBV19	TRBJ1-1	TRBD1	TGTGCCAGTAGTCTACAGGGGGCTGTGACTGAAGCTTTCTTT	CASSLQGAVTEAFF
-	TRBV28	TRBJ2-7	-	TGTGCCAGCAGTTTTGCAGGGTTGCAATACGAGCAGTACTTC	CASSFAGLQYEQYF
-	TRBV5-1	TRBJ1-3	-	TGCGCCAGCAGCCTTGTCTCTGGAGCTGGAAACACCATATATTTT	CASSLVSGAGNTIYF
-	TRBV28	TRBJ1-2	TRBD1	TGTGCCAGCAGTTTCCAGGGGGCGCCTAACTATGGCTACACCTTC	CASSFQGAPNYGYTF
-	TRBV2	TRBJ1-5	-	TGTGCCAGCAGACCAGGGGTCAATCAGCCCCAGCATTTT	CASRPGVNQPQHF
-	TRBV5-1	TRBJ2-2	TRBD1	TGCGCCAGCAGCTTGGGAGACAGGGGGAGGCCCGGGGAGCTGTTTTTT	CASSLGDRGRPGELFF
-	TRBV15	TRBJ2-3	-	TGTGCCACCAGCCATTCGGGACACCCCACAGATACGCAGTATTTT	CATSHSGHPTDTQYF
-	TRBV10-1	TRBJ2-2	-	TGCGCCAGCAGTGCGTTTAGCGGTGGGACCACCGGGGAGCTGTTTTTT	CASSAFSGGTTGELFF
-	TRBV19	TRBJ2-3	TRBD2	TGTGCCAGTAGTATAGGTAGCGGGAGTCTTTTGACAGATACGCAGTATTTT	CASSIGSGSLLTDTQYF
-	TRBV3-1/TRBV3-2	TRBJ1-4	TRBD1	TGTGCCAGCAGCCTTGGACAGGGGGCAACTAATGAAAAACTGTTTTTT	CASSLGQGATNEKLFF
-	TRBV5-6	TRBJ1-2	-	TGTGCCAGCAGCTTGGATCCGCCCCTTCAGTATGGCTACACCTTC	CASSLDPPLQYGYTF
many	TRBV6-5	TRBJ2-1	-	TGTGCCAGCAGCCAGGGCGGTGAGCAGTTCTTC	CASSQGGEQFF
-	TRBV19	TRBJ1-1	TRBD1	TGTGCCAGTCGGGACAGGGGAAGTTACGATGAAGCTTTCTTT	CASRDRGSYDEAFF
-	TRBV2	TRBJ1-5	-	TGTGCCAGCAGCCGCGACAGGTCCAATCAGCCCCAGCATTTT	CASSRDRSNQPQHF
-	TRBV5-6	TRBJ2-4	TRBD2	TGTGCCAGCAGCTCCGGACTAGCCAGTAACATTCAGTACTTC	CASSSGLASNIQYF
-	TRBV11-2	TRBJ2-7	-	TGTGCCAGCAGCTTCAGTAGAACAGTTGACGAGCAGTACTTC	CASSFSRTVDEQYF
-	TRBV6-4	TRBJ2-1	-	TGTGCCAGCAGTGACTCGAGAGGGGGTTACAATGAGCAGTTCTTC	CASSDSRGGYNEQFF
-	TRBV7-2	TRBJ1-1	TRBD1	TGTGCCAGCAGCTTAGTACCCGGGACAGGGAACACTGAAGCTTTCTTT	CASSLVPGTGNTEAFF
-	TRBV18	TRBJ1-2	-	TGTGCCAGCTCACCAGTCTTAGGGGCGGACTATGGCTACACCTTC	CASSPVLGADYGYTF
-	TRBV4-1	TRBJ1-1	-	TGCGCCAGCAGTCTAGGGGGAAACACTGAAGCTTTCTTT	CASSLGGNTEAFF
-	TRBV7-3	TRBJ1-5	-	TGTGCCAGCAGCCAGCAGGGTGGTGGTAATCAGCCCCAGCATTTT	CASSQQGGGNQPQHF
-	TRBV5-6	TRBJ2-5	TRBD2	TGTGCCAGTAGACTAGCGGGAGAGGAGACCCAGTACTTC	CASRLAGEETQYF
-	TRBV28	TRBJ1-2	-	TGTGCCATCCACAAACAAGGGGGTAACTATGGCTACACCTTC	CAIHKQGGNYGYTF
-	TRBV5-6	TRBJ2-3	-	TGTGCCAGCAGCTTGGCGGGGTGGGGCACAGATACGCAGTATTTT	CASSLAGWGTDTQYF
-	TRBV3-1/TRBV3-2	TRBJ2-3	-	TGTGCCAGCAGCCAAGATCTTGGCACAGATACGCAGTATTTT	CASSQDLGTDTQYF
-	TRBV11-3	TRBJ1-1	-	TGTGCCAGCAGCTTCAGTGACAGTGAAGCTTTCTTT	CASSFSDSEAFF
-	TRBV15	TRBJ2-7	-	TGTGCCACCAGCGAGGAGGGTGGCACCCCCTACGAGCAGTACTTC	CATSEEGGTPYEQYF
-	TRBV5-1	TRBJ1-3	-	TGCGCCAGCAGCCAAGTCGGGGGAAACACCATATATTTT	CASSQVGGNTIYF
once	TRBV15	TRBJ2-3	-	TGTGCCACCAGCAGAGCTGGCGGGAATACGCAGTATTTT	CATSRAGGNTQYF
-	TRBV18	TRBJ2-7	-	TGTGCCAGCTCACCTGGAGCGAACTACGAGCAGTACTTC	CASSPGANYEQYF
-	TRBV5-1	TRBJ2-5	-	TGCGCCAGCAGCTTGAGGCAGGGGGGAGAGACCCAGTACTTC	CASSLRQGGETQYF
-	TRBV9	TRBJ1-5	TRBD1	TGTGCCAGCAGCGGAAGGGGGCCACCCAATCAGCCCCAGCATTTT	CASSGRGPPNQPQHF
-	TRBV2	TRBJ2-1	TRBD2	TGTGCCAGCAGTGCCGTATCAGGCGGGAGGCACTACAGGGAGCAGTTCTTC	CASSAVSGGRHYREQFF
few	TRBV5-1	TRBJ1-2	-	TGCGCCAGCAGCTTGGGGGGCTCCAACTATGGCTACACCTTC	CASSLGGSNYGYTF
-	TRBV11-3	TRBJ2-1	TRBD2	TGTGCCAGCAGCTTATATACGGGAGGTGATGAGCAGTTCTTC	CASSLYTGGDEQFF
-	TRBV7-3	TRBJ2-6	TRBD1	TGTGCCAGCAGCTTGACAGGGGGACCTGGGGCCAACGTCCTGACTTTC	CASSLTGGPGANVLTF
many	TRBV5-1	TRBJ1-1	-	TGCGCCAGCAGCGAGCAACCGGCCGGGGGGAACACTGAAGCTTTCTTT	CASSEQPAGGNTEAFF
-	TRBV10-3	TRBJ2-1	-	TGTGCCATCAGTGAGAACGACGGGGGTATTGATGAGCAGTTCTTC	CAISENDGGIDEQFF
-	TRBV28	TRBJ1-2	-	TGTGCCAGCAGTCCAGCCCAACAGGGAGCCTATGGCTACACCTTC	CASSPAQQGAYGYTF
-	TRBV9	TRBJ2-5	TRBD2	TGTGCCAGCAGCGTTAGCGGGGTACCACTTCAAGAGACCCAGTACTTC	CASSVSGVPLQETQYF
-	TRBV9	TRBJ2-5	-	TGTGCCAGCAGCGTAGCCGGAGAGACCCAGTACTTC	CASSVAGETQYF
-	TRBV19	TRBJ2-7	-	TGTGCCAGTAGTATGGGGGCCGGAGTCTACGAGCAGTACTTC	CASSMGAGVYEQYF
-	TRBV5-6	TRBJ2-1	-	TGTGCCAGCAGCTTAGCGGGTGGAGGCAATGAGCAGTTCTTC	CASSLAGGGNEQFF
once	TRBV18	TRBJ1-5	TRBD1	TGTGCCAGCTCACAACAGGGGTTAGCTGCCAGCAATCAGCCCCAGCATTTT	CASSQQGLAASNQPQHF
-	TRBV11-2	TRBJ2-3	TRBD2	TGTGCCAGCAGCTTCGGACTAGCAGGCACAGATACGCAGTATTTT	CASSFGLAGTDTQYF